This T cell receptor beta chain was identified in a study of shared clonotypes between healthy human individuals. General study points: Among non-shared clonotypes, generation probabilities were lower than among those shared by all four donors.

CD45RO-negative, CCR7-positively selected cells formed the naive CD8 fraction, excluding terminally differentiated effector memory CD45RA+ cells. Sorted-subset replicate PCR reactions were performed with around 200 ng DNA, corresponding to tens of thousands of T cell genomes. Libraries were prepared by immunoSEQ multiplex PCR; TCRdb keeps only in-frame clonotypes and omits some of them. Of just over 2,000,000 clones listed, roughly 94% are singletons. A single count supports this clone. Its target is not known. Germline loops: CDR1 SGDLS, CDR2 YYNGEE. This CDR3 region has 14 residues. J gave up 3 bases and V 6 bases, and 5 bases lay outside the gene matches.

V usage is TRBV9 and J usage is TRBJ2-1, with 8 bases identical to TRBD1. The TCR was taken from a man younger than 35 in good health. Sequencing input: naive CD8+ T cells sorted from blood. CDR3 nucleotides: TGTGCCAGCACGGAAGGGACAGGCTACAATGAGCAGTTCTTC. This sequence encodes CASTEGTGYNEQFF.